The T cell receptor (beta chain) described here comes from a study of response to subunit inactivated influenza vaccine. This clonotype has at least ten counts. Germline CDR1 reads MGHRA; CDR2 reads YSYEKL. The CDR3 runs 15 residues. The junction had 5 bases not matched to a gene; V was cut back by 3 bases and J by 2 bases. Using its own MiXCR run on the RT-PCR reads, TCRdb lists one record per CDR3 protein. Of 450,000 to 700,000 distinct CDR3 sequences listed, less than 15% are singletons. Here the sequenced sample was PBMCs from blood, taken roughly 13 days after vaccination. This sequence was found in a man aged 50-60 years who received an inactivated influenza vaccine. The chain has TRBV4-1 and TRBJ2-7, with 9 bases identical to TRBD1. The CDR3 DNA reads as TGCGCCAGCAGCCAGGGATGGACAGGGGCCTACGAGCAGTACTTC. The encoded protein is CASSQGWTGAYEQYF.